Each of the 30 T cell receptor beta chains below was sequenced from the same sample in a study of blood T cell repertoires in COVID-19. Sequencing used immunoSEQ multiplex PCR; TCRdb keeps in-frame clones, though not all of them. Of 100,000 to 150,000 clones listed, approximately 86% are singletons. The sample consisted of PBMCs or T cells enriched from blood (not recorded which). These receptors were taken from a woman in her 50s who had recovered from COVID-19.

V is TRBV7-2 and J is TRBJ2-1; weak D call: TRBD2 (6 bases). V gave up 2 bases and J gave up 8 bases, with 16 bases separating them. The length of the CDR3 is 15 residues. CDR1 and CDR2 from the germline V gene are SGHTA and FQGNSA. DNA for the CDR3: TGTGCCAGCAGCTTAATCCAGGGAGGAAGGGATGAGCAGTTCTTC. The encoded protein is CASSLIQGGRDEQFF. The full variable domain, in which reference TRBV7-2 and TRBJ2-1 provide the parts outside the CDR3, is GAGVSQSPSNKVTEKGKDVELRCDPISGHTALYWYRQSLGQGLEFLIYFQGNSAPDKSGLPSDRFSAERTGGSVSTLTIQRTQQEDSAVYLCASSLIQGGRDEQFFGPGTRLTVL.

This chain uses TRBV7-9 with TRBJ1-2, with 11 bases aligning to TRBD1. Germline V gene data show CDR1 as SEHNR and CDR2 as FQNEAQ (reference sequence). The ends lost 2 bases at V and 6 bases at J; junction bases unmatched: 5. There are 15 residues in the CDR3. In nucleotides, the CDR3 is TGTGCCAGCAGCTTACCGGGACAGGGGGTTAATGGCTACACCTTC. Translated: CASSLPGQGVNGYTF.

At least ten counts were recorded for this clone. V and J are TRBV7-8 and TRBJ1-5; 7 bases map to TRBD1. CDR1 SGHVS and CDR2 FQNEAQ come from the germline V gene. The CDR3 length is 15 residues. V shed 5 bases and J 5 bases; nucleotides not matched to a gene: 9. The CDR3 spells CASSPLQGQDQPQHF. CDR3 nucleotide sequence: TGTGCCAGCAGCCCTCTACAGGGGCAGGATCAGCCCCAGCATTTT. The whole variable domain, filled in from reference TRBV7-8 and TRBJ1-5, reads GAGVSQSPRYKVAKRGQDVALRCDPISGHVSLFWYQQALGQGPEFLTYFQNEAQLDKSGLPSDRFFAERPEGSVSTLKIQRTQQEDSAVYLCASSPLQGQDQPQHFGDGTRLSIL.

The chain joins TRBV10-1 to TRBJ1-6, with TRBD1 identical over 8 bases. Per the germline V gene, CDR1 is WNHNN and CDR2 is SYGVQD (reference sequence). The CDR3 spans 13 residues. Losses at the gene ends were 6 bases for V and 7 bases for J; bases not matched to a gene: 2. The CDR3 reads CASSRDRNSPLHF. CDR3 sequence (DNA): TGCGCCAGCAGCCGGGACAGGAATTCACCCCTCCACTTT.

The rearrangement joins TRBV11-3 to TRBJ1-6; 9 nucleotides agree with TRBD1. The CDR3 contains 15 residues. The V gene end was trimmed by 4 bases and the J gene end by 7 bases; junction bases not matched to a gene: 5. Germline V CDR1 and CDR2: SGHNT, YENEEA. The CDR3 sequence is CASSSGQGENSPLHF. Here the CDR3 DNA reads TGTGCCAGCAGCTCGGGACAGGGTGAAAATTCACCCCTCCACTTT.

In this sample, this clone turned up a few times. This chain links TRBV11-3 with TRBJ2-1, with D possibly matching TRBD1 (6 bases). Germline CDR1 SGHNT, CDR2 YENEEA. The CDR3 totals 18 residues. V lost 3 bases and J lost 1, with 19 bases in between. Written as DNA, the CDR3 is TGTGCCAGCAGCTTGGAACAGGGCGGAGTGGGATCCTACAATGAGCAGTTCTTC. Protein product: CASSLEQGGVGSYNEQFF.

The chain links TRBV4-3 to TRBJ1-1; 9 nucleotides align to TRBD1. The CDR3 runs 15 residues. Germline V gene sequence: CDR1 LGHNA, CDR2 YSLEER. With 0 bases clipped from V and 5 bases from J, the junction kept 4 bases outside the gene matches. For the CDR3, the DNA is TGCGCCAGCAGCCAAGACGGGACAGGGAAGACTGAAGCTTTCTTT. It specifies CASSQDGTGKTEAFF.

The rearrangement joins TRBV5-4 to TRBJ2-7, with D possibly matching TRBD2 (5 bases). The germline CDR1 and CDR2 sequences are SGHNT and YYREEE (reference sequence). V shed 4 bases and J shed 7 bases, with 12 bases lying between them. This CDR3 contains 12 residues. CDR3 residues: CASSATGIEQYF. The CDR3, as DNA: TGTGCCAGCAGCGCGACCGGGATTGAGCAGTACTTC.

The chain carries TRBV3-1 (or the pseudogene TRBV3-2) and TRBJ2-5; tentative D call: TRBD2 (7 bases). The V and J ends lost 0 bases and 5 bases respectively, with 16 bases between them. The CDR3 contains 16 residues. CDR1 LGHDT and CDR2 YNNKEL come from the germline V gene (reference sequence). The chain's CDR3 is CASSQETGGPRETQYF. The CDR3 nucleotides are TGTGCCAGCAGCCAAGAGACCGGGGGGCCCAGGGAGACCCAGTACTTC.

This sequence joins TRBV11-3 and TRBJ2-1; 8 bases line up with TRBD2. CDR1 and CDR2 from the germline V gene are SGHNT and YENEEA. V shed 8 bases, J shed 4 bases, and the junction held 10 bases outside the gene matches. This CDR3 comprises 15 residues. CDR3 DNA: TGTGCCAGCGTGGGAGGTTTAGCGGGGTACAATGAGCAGTTCTTC. It specifies CASVGGLAGYNEQFF.

This chain joins TRBV30 and TRBJ1-4; unclear D gene. V was shortened by 8 bases and J by 11 bases, with 21 bases between the two germline ends. The germline V gene has CDR1 GTSNPN and CDR2 SVGIG (reference sequence). The CDR3 contains 13 residues. The CDR3 loop reads CAGKSLAGVKLFF. The CDR3 DNA is TGTGCCGGGAAGAGCTTGGCGGGAGTGAAACTGTTTTTT.

The chain carries TRBV19 and TRBJ2-7, with D maybe TRBD1 (6 bases). The CDR3 spans 15 residues. The V gene's germline CDR1 is LNHDA and CDR2 SQIVND (reference sequence). Trimming pared 4 bases from V and 0 bases from J, leaving 13 bases between. The CDR3 region has the DNA TGTGCCAGTAGTAAACAGGGATGGGACTCCTACGAGCAGTACTTC. This gives the protein CASSKQGWDSYEQYF.

The chain employs TRBV10-3 and TRBJ1-2; TRBD1 might be the D (5 bases). CDR3 size: 13 residues. V was trimmed by 6 bases and J by 8 bases, leaving 16 bases between them. Germline V gene lookup returns CDR1 ENHRY and CDR2 SYGVKD. The CDR3 protein is CAIRVDSNRGYTF. The CDR3 DNA reads TGTGCCATCAGAGTCGACAGTAATAGAGGCTACACCTTC.

Here the CDR3 DNA reads TGTGCCAGCATTCTCTGGGGGCAACCCACAGATACGCAGTATTTT. Its protein is CASILWGQPTDTQYF. The V gene is TRBV6-5, the J gene TRBJ2-3, with D perhaps matching TRBD1 (6 bases). The V and J ends lost 7 bases and 2 bases respectively, with 16 bases between them. Germline V lookup: CDR1 MNHEY, CDR2 SVGAGI. The CDR3 is 15 residues long.

V is TRBV6-2 or TRBV6-3 and J is TRBJ2-7, with 11 positions matching TRBD1. From germline, CDR1 is MNHEY and CDR2 SVGEGT. The CDR3 contains 18 residues. V gave up 6 bases and J gave up 4 bases; unmatched junction bases: 17. Here the CDR3 DNA reads TGTGCCAGCAGACCTAGTACTCTCCGGGACAGGGGGTTATACGAGCAGTACTTC. This gives the protein CASRPSTLRDRGLYEQYF.

This clone turned up a few times. The chain recombines TRBV27 with TRBJ1-2; weak D call: TRBD1 (6 bases). This CDR3 is built from 14 residues. Germline assignment: CDR1 MNHEY and CDR2 SMNVEV (reference sequence). The V end was cut by 0 bases, the J end by 4 bases, with 9 bases between. The CDR3 region has the DNA TGTGCCAGCAGTTTATCCAGGACAGTCTATGGCTACACCTTC. It translates to CASSLSRTVYGYTF.

The gene calls are TRBV14 and TRBJ1-1, with D possibly being TRBD1 (5 bases). CDR3 length equals 15 residues. Between the trimmed V and J ends, which lost 5 bases and 0 bases, there was a span of 13 bases. Germline lookup yields CDR1 SGHDN and CDR2 FVKESK. CDR3 bases: TGTGCCAGCAGCTATGGACATCCGGTGAACACTGAAGCTTTCTTT. Translated, it gives CASSYGHPVNTEAFF.

The chain recombines TRBV6-1 with TRBJ2-3, with TRBD1 identical over 8 bases. The CDR3 has 16 amino acids. Germline lookup yields CDR1 MNHNS and CDR2 SASEGT. V was clipped by 3 bases and J by 3 bases; unmatched bases: 8. The DNA for the CDR3 is TGTGCCAGCAGTGATTTGGACAGGGAATATACAGATACGCAGTATTTT. It is translated as CASSDLDREYTDTQYF.

This clone was detected only once. The chain carries TRBV19 and TRBJ2-5; 7 nucleotides line up with TRBD2. The CDR3 length is 14 residues. Looked up from germline, CDR1 is LNHDA and CDR2 is SQIVND (reference sequence). The ends lost 9 bases at V and 2 bases at J; junction bases unmatched: 9. This chain's CDR3 is CARKAGNPQETQYF. CDR3 DNA sequence: TGTGCCAGAAAAGCGGGGAATCCTCAAGAGACCCAGTACTTC.

V and J are TRBV10-1 and TRBJ2-7; possibly TRBD2 for D (6 bases). The CDR3 consists of 16 residues. Between the trimmed V and J ends, which lost 6 bases and 0 bases, there was a span of 18 bases. Per germline, CDR1 WNHNN and CDR2 SYGVQD (reference sequence). CDR3 nucleotides: TGCGCCAGCAGCCAGGGAGTGGGAGGAAGCTCCTACGAGCAGTACTTC. It is translated as CASSQGVGGSSYEQYF.

This chain links TRBV19 with TRBJ1-5, with D tentatively TRBD1 (5 bases). Looked up from germline, CDR1 is LNHDA and CDR2 is SQIVND (reference sequence). Trimming stripped 0 bases from V and 4 bases from J, with 13 bases between. This CDR3 comprises 16 residues. The CDR3 region has the DNA TGTGCCAGTAGTATAGAGGAGGGGTGGGGGAATCAGCCCCAGCATTTT. This gives the protein CASSIEEGWGNQPQHF.

This clone was recorded only once. This chain links TRBV29-1 with TRBJ2-1, with TRBD2 matching 11 bases. Germline V lookup: CDR1 SQVTM, CDR2 ANQGSEA. CDR3 length: 18 amino acids. V lost 4 bases, J lost 4 bases, and 15 bases stayed unmatched. CDR3 sequence reads: CSVVRSSGGPVQYNEQFF. CDR3 DNA sequence: TGCAGCGTTGTCCGGTCTAGCGGGGGGCCCGTACAATACAATGAGCAGTTCTTC.

The V call is TRBV7-6, the J call TRBJ2-1; D unresolved. The CDR3 covers 16 residues. Germline V lookup: CDR1 SGHVS, CDR2 FNYEAQ. The ends were cut back, 4 bases at V and 2 bases at J, with 15 bases in the middle. The CDR3 DNA is TGTGCCAGCAGCTCCTACAGAGTAAGAACCTACAATGAGCAGTTCTTC. Protein product: CASSSYRVRTYNEQFF. The full variable domain, rest sourced from reference TRBV7-6 and TRBJ2-1, is GAGVSQSPRYKVTKRGQDVALRCDPISGHVSLYWYRQALGQGPEFLTYFNYEAQQDKSGLPNDRFSAERPEGSISTLTIQRTEQRDSAMYRCASSSYRVRTYNEQFFGPGTRLTVL.

This rearrangement joins TRBV27 to TRBJ2-1; D is perhaps TRBD2 (5 bases). Germline CDR1 MNHEY, CDR2 SMNVEV (reference sequence). V shed 5 bases and J shed 8 bases, with 13 bases lying between them. This CDR3 contains 13 residues. The CDR3 sequence is CASSHGLHDEQFF. The CDR3 nucleotides are TGTGCCAGCAGTCATGGACTTCACGATGAGCAGTTCTTC.

CDR3 sequence: CASSPAVSEGVYEQYF. For the CDR3, the DNA is TGTGCCAGCAGCCCCGCCGTTAGTGAAGGGGTATACGAGCAGTACTTC. The genes are TRBV7-6 and TRBJ2-7, with D perhaps matching TRBD1 (5 bases). CDR1 and CDR2 (germline): SGHVS, FNYEAQ. V was cut by 5 bases and J by 4 bases, with 21 bases left in between. This CDR3 region has 16 residues.

The chain employs TRBV5-6 and TRBJ2-1, with TRBD2 matching 9 bases. Losses at the gene ends were 5 bases for V and 0 bases for J; bases not matched to a gene: 6. The CDR3 length is 16 residues. Germline V CDR1 and CDR2: SGHDT, YYEEEE. The CDR3 is CASRHLAGNSYNEQFF. The CDR3 DNA is TGTGCCAGCAGACACCTAGCGGGGAACTCCTACAATGAGCAGTTCTTC.

The V call is TRBV2, the J call TRBJ1-2, with a tentative D call TRBD1 (5 bases). V was clipped by 9 bases and J by 8 bases, with 16 bases between them. This CDR3 has 12 amino acids. The germline V gene has CDR1 SNHLY and CDR2 FYNNEI. In DNA, the CDR3 is TGTGCCAGGGTGGGGACTTTTGGGGGCTACACCTTC. Translating gives CARVGTFGGYTF.

The chain has TRBV3-1 (or the pseudogene TRBV3-2) and TRBJ2-3; D is unresolved. CDR1 and CDR2 (germline): LGHDT, YNNKEL (reference sequence). The V end was cut by 0 bases, the J end by 3 bases, with 7 bases between. CDR3 length: 14 amino acids. CDR3 sequence: CASSQEELTDTQYF. DNA of the CDR3: TGTGCCAGCAGCCAAGAGGAGCTAACAGATACGCAGTATTTT.

In the case of this clone: Other DNA sequences in this specimen translate into the identical CDR3. This chain joins TRBV3-1 (or the pseudogene TRBV3-2) and TRBJ2-5, with 15 bases identical to TRBD2. CDR1 is LGHDT and CDR2 is YNNKEL in the germline V gene (reference sequence). The CDR3 extends over 16 amino acids. With 4 bases clipped from V and 3 bases from J, the junction kept 3 bases outside the gene matches. CDR3 in DNA: TGTGCCAGCAGCCCGGGACTAGCGGGGGGAAAAGAGACCCAGTACTTC. Its protein product is CASSPGLAGGKETQYF.

This chain connects TRBV19 to TRBJ1-1, with 7 bases fitting TRBD1. V was pared by 4 bases and J by 1 base, with 12 bases of the junction left unmatched. Germline CDR1 LNHDA, CDR2 SQIVND (reference sequence). The CDR3 runs 17 residues. CDR3 sequence reads: CASSTNRQGRTNTEAFF. In nucleotides, the CDR3 is TGTGCCAGTAGTACGAATCGACAGGGACGCACGAACACTGAAGCTTTCTTT.